This T cell receptor (beta chain) was sequenced for a study of response to subunit inactivated influenza vaccine. In TCRdb, the RT-PCR reads were re-called with MiXCR into one record per CDR3 protein. The sample lists about 570,000 distinct CDR3 sequences, around 11% occurring once. The table lists this clonotype with many counts. V was pared by 2 bases and J by 1 base, with 0 bases of the junction left unmatched. In germline, CDR1 is SQVTM, CDR2 ANQGSEA. CDR3 length equals 13 residues. The same data also went into a second study, on T cells expressing NK-cell markers. Per that paper: Production of TCR beta cDNA relied on 5'RACE template switching with UMIs. Sorted CD3+CD56-NKG2C+, CD3+CD56+NKG2C+ and CD3+CD56+NKG2C- T cells supplied the TCR beta repertoires. HCMV seropositivity marked seven of the eight sequenced donors; one was seronegative. Several experiments confined sorting to alpha-beta TCR T cells with an anti-gamma-delta TCR antibody. The study found dominant NKG2C+ clonotypes at roughly 1.0-7.5% of CD8+ T cells in about six donors.

Here the sequenced sample was PBMCs from blood, taken on the day of vaccination. The source is a man aged 50 or older who received an inactivated influenza vaccine. The chain has TRBV29-1 and TRBJ2-3, with 7 bases lining up with TRBD1. The CDR3: CSVEQGGTDTQYF. The CDR3 nucleotides read TGCAGCGTTGAACAGGGGGGCACAGATACGCAGTATTTT.